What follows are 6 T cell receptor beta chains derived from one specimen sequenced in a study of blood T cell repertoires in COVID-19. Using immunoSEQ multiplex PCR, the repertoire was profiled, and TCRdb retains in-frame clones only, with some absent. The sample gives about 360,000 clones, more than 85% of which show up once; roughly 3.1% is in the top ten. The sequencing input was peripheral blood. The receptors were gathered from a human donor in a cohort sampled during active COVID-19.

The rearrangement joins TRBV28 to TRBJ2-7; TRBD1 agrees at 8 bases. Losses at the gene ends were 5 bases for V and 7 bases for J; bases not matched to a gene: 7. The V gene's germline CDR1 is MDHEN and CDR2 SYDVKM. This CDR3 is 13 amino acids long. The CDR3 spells CASSRQGALEQYF. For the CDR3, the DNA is TGTGCCAGCAGTCGCCAGGGGGCGCTAGAGCAGTACTTC.

CDR3 sequence (DNA): TGTGCCAGCAGTTTGACAGGACGCGCTGAAGCTTTCTTT. Amino acids: CASSLTGRAEAFF. The J gene is TRBJ1-1, the V gene TRBV28; possibly TRBD1 for D (6 bases). V lost 3 bases and J lost 6, with 11 bases in between. CDR3 length equals 13 residues. In germline, CDR1 is MDHEN, CDR2 SYDVKM.

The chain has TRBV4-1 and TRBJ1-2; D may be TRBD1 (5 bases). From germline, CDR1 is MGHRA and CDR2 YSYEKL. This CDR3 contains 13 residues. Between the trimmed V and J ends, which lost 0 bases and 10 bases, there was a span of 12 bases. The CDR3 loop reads CASSQEDQGAYTF. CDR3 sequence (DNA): TGCGCCAGCAGCCAAGAGGACCAAGGGGCCTACACCTTC.

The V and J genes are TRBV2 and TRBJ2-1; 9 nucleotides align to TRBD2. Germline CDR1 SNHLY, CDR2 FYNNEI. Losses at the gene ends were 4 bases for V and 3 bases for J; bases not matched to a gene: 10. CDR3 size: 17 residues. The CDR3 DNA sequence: TGTGCCAGCAGTGCGGGGTTGGGACTAGCTTTCTACAATGAGCAGTTCTTC. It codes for CASSAGLGLAFYNEQFF.

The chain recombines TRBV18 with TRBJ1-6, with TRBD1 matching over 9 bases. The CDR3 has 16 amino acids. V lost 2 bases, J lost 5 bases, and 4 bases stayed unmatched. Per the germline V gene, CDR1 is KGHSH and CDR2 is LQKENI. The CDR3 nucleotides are TGTGCCAGCTCACCAGGGACAGGGCGTGATAATTCACCCCTCCACTTT. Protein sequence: CASSPGTGRDNSPLHF.

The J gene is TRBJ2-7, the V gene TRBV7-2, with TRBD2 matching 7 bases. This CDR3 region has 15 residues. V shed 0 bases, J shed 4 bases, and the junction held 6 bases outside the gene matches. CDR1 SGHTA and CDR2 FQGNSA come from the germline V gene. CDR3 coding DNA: TGTGCCAGCAGCTTAGCGTTTGGCGGGGGTTACGAGCAGTACTTC. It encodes CASSLAFGGGYEQYF.